The T cell receptor (beta chain) described here comes from a study of sequential checkpoint blockade in melanoma. Libraries were prepared by immunoSEQ multiplex PCR; TCRdb keeps only in-frame clonotypes and omits some of them. This table has more than 25,000 clones, approximately 80% appearing once. As for treatment: randomized to nivolumab then ipilimumab (arm A) or the reverse (arm B). Sorted cells were live CD3+CD8+, lacking CD19 and CD56, from PBMCs. This clone was observed once. V lost 5 bases and J 5 bases, leaving 16 bases between the germline ends. The CDR3 totals 15 residues. In germline, CDR1 is SGHTA, CDR2 FQGTGA.

Material: CD8+ T cells sorted from blood (inferred from file names), obtained from a patient given nivolumab and ipilimumab in sequence. This sequence joins TRBV7-3 and TRBJ2-1, with a weak D call TRBD2 (7 bases). The clonotype comes from a human donor with melanoma. CDR3 sequence reads: CASSPWGGAHNEQFF. CDR3 in DNA: TGTGCCAGCAGCCCATGGGGGGGGGCCCACAATGAGCAGTTCTTC.